Below, one TCR beta chain is given with its context. Antigen specificity is unknown. Investigators isolated RNA and reverse transcribed it into cDNA to act as the sequencing template. Clones were read by immunoSEQ multiplex PCR, and TCRdb kept only the in-frame ones, dropping some. The repertoire consists of 130,000 or so clones, with around 60% occurring once and the leading ten covering under 7.5%. Treatment specified: oral pan-JAK inhibitor, 5-10 mg twice daily. The entry originates in a study of CD8+ T cells in alopecia areata. At the level of the study: Affected scalp percentage gauged treated patients' severity. Notes on the study in general: Sequencing of scalp samples also includes resident alphabeta T cells from normal skin. With one nonresponder, baseline CD8+ expansion's link to response remains uncertain. Higher clonality was seen in lesional scalp than in normal scalp, especially in alopecia totalis/universalis.

The germline CDR1 and CDR2 sequences are MNHEY and SMNVEV (reference sequence). CDR3 length: 13 amino acids. Trimming cost V 0 bases and J 7 bases, with 9 bases left between them. The sequence was collected from a human donor with alopecia areata. Sample: CD4+ T cells sorted from blood, taken at week 4, from a patient treated with tofacitinib. The chain couples TRBV27 to TRBJ1-2; D is undetermined. The CDR3 protein is CASSLSGGGGYTF. CDR3 sequence (DNA): TGTGCCAGCAGTTTATCAGGTGGTGGTGGCTACACCTTC.